Shown below are 16 T cell receptor beta chains from a single sample sequenced in a study of cytomegalovirus exposure and HLA in healthy donors. The PCR used 60 Vbeta and 13 Jbeta primers. This table comes from immunoSEQ multiplex PCR, and its TCRdb copy is limited to in-frame clones, with some not included. The sample consists of some 190,000 clones, 65% to 85% of them appearing once. The sequenced sample was PBMCs. Every receptor here comes from a girl aged 10-17 years in good health and CMV-seropositive.

The chain is built from TRBV25-1 and TRBJ1-2; no definite D call. Germline CDR1 MGHDK, CDR2 SYGVNS. The V and J ends lost 1 base and 8 bases respectively, with 8 bases between them. The CDR3 runs to 12 residues. The CDR3 nucleotides read TGTGCCAGCAGTGAATCGAGGGTCGGCTACACCTTC. Encoded protein: CASSESRVGYTF.

V usage is TRBV2 and J usage is TRBJ1-1; D is undetermined. CDR1 is SNHLY, CDR2 FYNNEI, per germline. This CDR3 contains 15 residues. The ends were cut back, 1 base at V and 3 bases at J, with 12 bases in the middle. CDR3 DNA: TGTGCCAGCAGTGAAGTCGCACGACTGGACACTGAAGCTTTCTTT. This encodes CASSEVARLDTEAFF. Together with reference TRBV2 and TRBJ1-1, the CDR3 gives the full variable domain: EPEVTQTPSHQVTQMGQEVILRCVPISNHLYFYWYRQILGQKVEFLVSFYNNEISEKSEIFDDQFSVERPDGSNFTLKIRSTKLEDSAMYFCASSEVARLDTEAFFGQGTRLTVV.

The chain joins TRBV13 to TRBJ2-2, with 11 bases lining up with TRBD1. The germline gives CDR1 PRHDT, CDR2 FYEKMQ (reference sequence). V gave up 4 bases and J gave up 4 bases; unmatched junction bases: 11. The CDR3 runs 18 residues. CDR3 residues: CASSSSRGQGAVTGELFF. CDR3 DNA sequence: TGTGCCAGCAGCTCGTCGCGCGGACAGGGGGCCGTCACCGGGGAGCTGTTTTTT.

The chain combines TRBV29-1 with TRBJ2-6, with TRBD1 matching 7 bases. This CDR3 region has 17 residues. Germline V gives CDR1 SQVTM, CDR2 ANQGSEA. V trimming: 4 bases; J trimming: 0 bases; junction bases outside the gene matches: 9. CDR3 sequence reads: CSVGKGAARSGANVLTF. The CDR3 DNA follows: TGCAGCGTTGGAAAGGGGGCAGCCCGCTCTGGGGCCAACGTCCTGACTTTC. Full variable domain (rest looked up from reference TRBV29-1 and TRBJ2-6): SAVISQKPSRDICQRGTSLTIQCQVDSQVTMMFWYRQQPGQSLTLIATANQGSEATYESGFVIDKFPISRPNLTFSTLTVSNMSPEDSSIYLCSVGKGAARSGANVLTFGAGSRLTVL.

This clone was detected once. This rearrangement joins TRBV7-9 to TRBJ2-3; 9 nucleotides agree with TRBD2. Germline V lookup: CDR1 SEHNR, CDR2 FQNEAQ (reference sequence). V trimming: 4 bases; J trimming: 4 bases; junction bases outside the gene matches: 9. The CDR3 is made up of 16 amino acids. In DNA, the CDR3 is TGTGCCAGCAGCTACAGGACTAGCGATGGGCCAGATACGCAGTATTTT. Translation gives CASSYRTSDGPDTQYF.

The chain has TRBV7-9 and TRBJ2-1, with D possibly matching TRBD2 (7 bases). The germline V and J ends were trimmed by 0 bases and 10 bases, with 19 bases remaining between them. Germline V gene sequence: CDR1 SEHNR, CDR2 FQNEAQ (reference sequence). The CDR3 extends over 16 amino acids. This chain's CDR3 is CASSLALGQGRVEQFF. CDR3 in DNA: TGTGCCAGCAGCTTAGCGTTGGGGCAGGGGAGGGTCGAGCAGTTCTTC.

The chain carries TRBV6-6 and TRBJ1-1; the D is unclear. Germline loops: CDR1 MNHNY, CDR2 SVGAGI (reference sequence). The germline V and J ends were trimmed by 4 bases and 10 bases, with 16 bases remaining between them. This CDR3 is built from 13 residues. CDR3 amino acids: CASSFTRIGGAFF. The CDR3 DNA sequence: TGTGCCAGCAGTTTTACACGGATAGGAGGAGCTTTCTTT.

This clone was seen once. The gene calls are TRBV30 and TRBJ2-3, with TRBD2 identical over 9 bases. Germline CDR1 reads GTSNPN; CDR2 reads SVGIG (reference sequence). V lost 1 base and J lost 3; bases outside the gene matches: 11. The CDR3 contains 17 residues. Here the CDR3 reads CAWSGGLANTRTDTQYF. In DNA form, the CDR3 reads TGTGCCTGGAGTGGGGGACTAGCAAATACACGAACAGATACGCAGTATTTT.

The gene calls are TRBV6-1 and TRBJ2-2; TRBD2 is a possible D gene (5 bases). Trimming stripped 1 base from V and 8 bases from J, with 17 bases between. The CDR3 is 16 amino acids. Germline V gives CDR1 MNHNS, CDR2 SASEGT. CDR3 DNA: TGTGCCAGCAGTGAAGAACTAGGCGTTTGGATTGGGGAGCTGTTTTTT. This translates into CASSEELGVWIGELFF.

This sequence joins TRBV4-1 and TRBJ1-2; unclear D gene. Trimming left V 1 base short and J 8 bases short, with 11 bases between. This CDR3 has 13 amino acids. The V gene's germline CDR1 is MGHRA and CDR2 YSYEKL. The CDR3 protein is CASSQVLSLGYTF. The CDR3 DNA follows: TGCGCCAGCAGCCAAGTCCTTTCTCTCGGCTACACCTTC.

The V gene is TRBV10-3, the J gene TRBJ1-1, with D perhaps matching TRBD1 (6 bases). V dropped 5 bases and J dropped 6 bases, with 19 bases sitting between them. This CDR3 spans 15 amino acids. The germline CDR1 and CDR2 sequences are ENHRY and SYGVKD. The DNA of the CDR3 is TGTGCCATCAGTCCACAGGGCCGCAAGATCGCTGAAGCTTTCTTT. It specifies CAISPQGRKIAEAFF.

The chain has TRBV29-1 and TRBJ2-2; D may be TRBD1 (7 bases). This CDR3 region has 14 residues. CDR1 and CDR2 (germline): SQVTM, ANQGSEA. The V end was cut by 0 bases, the J end by 3 bases, with 8 bases between. The CDR3 DNA reads TGCAGCGTTGAAGACAGGGGGGACACCGGGGAGCTGTTTTTT. It codes for CSVEDRGDTGELFF.

This clone was seen once. This chain uses TRBV6-1 with TRBJ1-2; perhaps TRBD1 as D (6 bases). V was clipped by 5 bases and J by 8 bases, with 15 bases between them. This CDR3 contains 13 residues. Germline V CDR1 and CDR2: MNHNS, SASEGT. CDR3 nucleotide sequence: TGTGCCAGCAGTCGGGGGGCCACGGGAGGCTACACCTTC. Protein product: CASSRGATGGYTF.

The rearrangement joins TRBV7-9 to TRBJ1-2; D unresolved. CDR3 length: 11 amino acids. Germline-derived CDR1 and CDR2 are SEHNR and FQNEAQ (reference sequence). The V gene lost 5 bases and the J gene lost 8 bases, with 9 bases spanning the gap. CDR3: CASSERGGYTF. CDR3 sequence (DNA): TGTGCCAGCAGCGAACGAGGGGGCTACACCTTC.

This clone appeared a few times. This chain links TRBV7-2 with TRBJ1-2; tentatively, D is TRBD1 (5 bases). In germline, CDR1 is SGHTA, CDR2 FQGNSA. V was trimmed by 3 bases and J by 4 bases, leaving 12 bases between them. The CDR3 totals 14 residues. CDR3 loop: CASSFSLRVYGYTF. DNA for the CDR3: TGTGCCAGCAGCTTTTCCCTCAGGGTCTATGGCTACACCTTC. The variable domain in full, with the rest retrieved from reference TRBV7-2 and TRBJ1-2, is GAGVSQSPSNKVTEKGKDVELRCDPISGHTALYWYRQSLGQGLEFLIYFQGNSAPDKSGLPSDRFSAERTGGSVSTLTIQRTQQEDSAVYLCASSFSLRVYGYTFGSGTRLTVV.

The V call is TRBV4-3, the J call TRBJ2-3; the D gene is possibly TRBD2 (6 bases). The CDR3 covers 16 residues. The germline gives CDR1 LGHNA, CDR2 YSLEER. Trimming shortened V by 0 bases and J by 4 bases, and 14 bases separated the two germline ends. CDR3 bases: TGCGCCAGCAGCCAAGACGTCTCGGGAGTTGCAGATACGCAGTATTTT. Translation gives CASSQDVSGVADTQYF.